This TCR beta chain stems from a study of shared clonotypes between healthy human individuals. As for the study in general: The study enrolled a couple of women and three men aged 18 to 49. Study-wide results and limits: Sequencing depth was expected to influence donor clonotype sharing. Large depth notwithstanding, sorted-subset sequencing proved incomplete by rarefaction.

Details on this clone: Its antigen is unknown.

CDR1 MNHEY and CDR2 SMNVEV come from the germline V gene (reference sequence). The CDR3 length is 15 residues. Trimming at V came to 6 bases and at J to 3 bases, leaving 7 bases not matched to a gene. Investigators spread the genomic DNA of each subset evenly over several immunoSEQ plates. The repertoire was sequenced with immunoSEQ multiplex PCR; TCRdb's copy has only in-frame clones and lacks some. This repertoire shows more than 2,000,000 clones, approximately 95% found once; its top ten account for under 0.45%. The clonotype originates from a man between 18 and 35 years old in good health. Some clones in this sample may be carry-over from other donors' samples. The chain couples TRBV27 to TRBJ2-7; 11 bases are shared with TRBD1. Sequencing was done on a sample of naive CD4+ T cells from PBMCs. Indicated subset: CD45RA+ positively selected. The chain's CDR3 is CASRLDRGLVYEQYF. The CDR3 DNA reads as TGTGCCAGCAGGTTGGACAGGGGGCTGGTCTACGAGCAGTACTTC.